Each of the 27 T cell receptor beta chains below was sequenced from the same sample in a study of T cell responses to AZD1222 COVID-19 vaccine. Assay: immunoSEQ multiplex PCR; the TCRdb copy retains only in-frame clones and omits some. This sample has 130,000 to 150,000 clones, with roughly nine tenths found just once. The source material was peripheral blood, sampled 28 days after the second AZD1222 dose. Every receptor here comes from an adult who received the AZD1222 COVID-19 vaccine.

For this clone: One junction end disagrees with the germline gene, perhaps due to a read error. The chain combines TRBV5-4 with TRBJ2-1, with D possibly TRBD2 on 6 matching bases. Germline loops: CDR1 SGHNT, CDR2 YYREEE (reference sequence). The CDR3 runs 13 residues. CDR3 nucleotides: TGTGCCAGCACCTTGGGGCGGGGCAATGAGCAGTTCTTC. It encodes CASTLGRGNEQFF.

This chain connects TRBV5-6 to TRBJ1-2, with 7 bases fitting TRBD1. The CDR3 extends over 13 amino acids. Trimming removed 4 bases from V and 7 bases from J; junction bases left unmatched: 7. Germline V gene lookup returns CDR1 SGHDT and CDR2 YYEEEE. The chain's CDR3 is CASSLTGNGGYTF. The CDR3, as DNA: TGTGCCAGCAGCCTGACAGGGAACGGTGGCTACACCTTC.

The rearrangement links TRBV5-6 to TRBJ1-1; D uncertain. CDR3 size: 13 residues. Trimming took 2 bases from V and 3 from J, leaving 8 bases between them. Germline CDR1 is SGHDT and CDR2 is YYEEEE. The CDR3 DNA is TGTGCCAGCAGCTTTCCAGTGGACACTGAAGCTTTCTTT. Amino acids: CASSFPVDTEAFF.

The CDR3 DNA sequence: TGTGCCAGCAGCCTTAGAGGCGGGACAGTTATGAACACTGAAGCTTTCTTT. Protein product: CASSLRGGTVMNTEAFF. The chain links TRBV7-2 to TRBJ1-1; 7 positions agree with TRBD1. This CDR3 contains 17 residues. The germline V gene encodes CDR1 SGHTA and CDR2 FQGNSA. V lost 5 bases and J lost 0; bases outside the gene matches: 12.

The chain combines TRBV7-9 with TRBJ1-1; unclear D gene. V was pared by 5 bases and J by 3 bases, with 10 bases between. The CDR3 sequence is 13 residues long. Germline V lookup: CDR1 SEHNR, CDR2 FQNEAQ (reference sequence). Written as DNA, the CDR3 is TGTGCCAGCAGCACCAGTGGGTACACTGAAGCTTTCTTT. As protein: CASSTSGYTEAFF.

This sequence joins TRBV6-1 and TRBJ1-3, with D uncertain. V was clipped by 1 base and J by 2 bases, with 9 bases between them. Germline V gene data show CDR1 as MNHNS and CDR2 as SASEGT. The CDR3 contains 15 residues. The CDR3 protein is CASSEGDSPGNTIYF. The DNA of the CDR3 is TGTGCCAGCAGTGAAGGGGATTCCCCTGGAAACACCATATATTTT.

This rearrangement joins TRBV4-2 to TRBJ2-3, with D perhaps TRBD2 (6 bases). Trimming stripped 1 base from V and 2 bases from J, with 10 bases between. This CDR3 is built from 15 residues. Germline V gene lookup returns CDR1 LGHNA and CDR2 YNFKEQ. CDR3 loop: CASSQGAGNTDTQYF. The DNA for the CDR3 is TGTGCCAGCAGCCAAGGGGCGGGGAACACAGATACGCAGTATTTT.

V is TRBV18 and J is TRBJ1-4; D call uncertain. The germline V and J ends were trimmed by 2 bases and 5 bases, with 6 bases remaining between them. Germline lookup yields CDR1 KGHSH and CDR2 LQKENI. This CDR3 contains 13 residues. This chain's CDR3 is CASSPGVNEKLFF. The CDR3 region has the DNA TGTGCCAGCTCACCAGGGGTAAATGAAAAACTGTTTTTT.

The rearrangement uses TRBV30 and TRBJ1-3; D may be TRBD1 (6 bases). The germline V gene encodes CDR1 GTSNPN and CDR2 SVGIG (reference sequence). Trimming cost V 1 base and J 2 bases, with 9 bases left between them. This CDR3 region has 14 residues. CDR3 amino acids: CAWSEGGAGNTIYF. The CDR3, as DNA: TGTGCCTGGAGTGAGGGGGGGGCTGGAAACACCATATATTTT.

This rearrangement joins TRBV30 to TRBJ1-3; D is unresolved. V lost 3 bases and J 0 bases, leaving 12 bases between the germline ends. The V gene's germline CDR1 is GTSNPN and CDR2 SVGIG (reference sequence). This CDR3 is built from 15 residues. CDR3 nucleotides: TGTGCCTGGAGGGAAGACGGTAGCTCTGGAAACACCATATATTTT. It codes for CAWREDGSSGNTIYF.

This clone has only a few counts. V is TRBV11-2 and J is TRBJ1-1; D perhaps matches TRBD1 (5 bases). CDR1 and CDR2 from the germline V gene are SGHAT and FQNNGV. The CDR3 totals 14 residues. The V end lost 1 base, the J end lost 3 bases, and 9 bases lay between the germline ends. CDR3 coding DNA: TGTGCCAGCAGCTTAGGGGGCGATTACACTGAAGCTTTCTTT. It translates to CASSLGGDYTEAFF.

V gene TRBV5-1 combines with J gene TRBJ2-5; 9 bases are a match to TRBD1. The V and J ends lost 3 bases and 5 bases, in that order; junction bases with no gene match: 11. This CDR3 region has 16 residues. The V gene's germline CDR1 is SGHRS and CDR2 YFSETQ. CDR3 nucleotides: TGCGCCAGCAGCTCCGTCCCGGGACAGGGTTCGGAGACCCAGTACTTC. Protein product: CASSSVPGQGSETQYF.

The CDR3: CASTGLTQYF. In DNA, the CDR3 is TGTGCCAGCACAGGGTTGACCCAGTACTTC. The chain recombines TRBV28 with TRBJ2-5; possibly TRBD1 for D (5 bases). V was clipped by 7 bases and J by 7 bases, with 7 bases between them. Per the germline V gene, CDR1 is MDHEN and CDR2 is SYDVKM. The CDR3 sequence is 10 residues long.

The V and J genes are TRBV18 and TRBJ2-5, with D possibly being TRBD1 (6 bases). The length of the CDR3 is 15 residues. Germline CDR1 and CDR2: KGHSH and LQKENI. Trimming took off 4 bases at V and 1 base at J, with 13 bases between the two ends. The CDR3 here is CASSLGTSLQETQYF. In DNA form, the CDR3 reads TGTGCCAGCTCACTTGGGACAAGCCTCCAAGAGACCCAGTACTTC.

In this sample, this clone turned up once. The CDR3 is CASSSNRLSNQPQHF. CDR3 DNA sequence: TGTGCCAGCAGTTCCAACAGGCTGAGCAATCAGCCCCAGCATTTT. The genes are TRBV6-2 or TRBV6-3 and TRBJ1-5, with a possible D match to TRBD1 (5 bases). Germline lookup yields CDR1 MNHEY and CDR2 SVGEGT. The CDR3 is 15 residues long. V was clipped by 4 bases and J by 1 base, with 11 bases between them.

The chain joins TRBV6-1 to TRBJ2-5; 11 nucleotides align to TRBD2. Germline V gene data show CDR1 as MNHNS and CDR2 as SASEGT. This CDR3 is 20 amino acids long. J was trimmed by 2 bases and V by 2 bases; bases with no gene match: 16. In DNA, the CDR3 is TGTGCCAGCAGTGAATCCCTTCCCTCGACTAGCGGGGCCTCTCAAGAGACCCAGTACTTC. Translating it yields CASSESLPSTSGASQETQYF.

The rearrangement links TRBV2 to TRBJ2-2; TRBD1 matches 10 bases. Germline assignment: CDR1 SNHLY and CDR2 FYNNEI. CDR3 length equals 15 residues. With 6 bases clipped from V and 5 bases from J, the junction kept 6 bases outside the gene matches. CDR3 loop: CASRGDRGSTGELFF. The CDR3 coding sequence is TGTGCCAGCAGGGGGGACAGGGGTAGTACCGGGGAGCTGTTTTTT. The variable domain in full, completed from reference TRBV2 and TRBJ2-2, reads EPEVTQTPSHQVTQMGQEVILRCVPISNHLYFYWYRQILGQKVEFLVSFYNNEISEKSEIFDDQFSVERPDGSNFTLKIRSTKLEDSAMYFCASRGDRGSTGELFFGEGSRLTVL.

The chain links TRBV10-3 to TRBJ1-4; D remains ambiguous. Germline V gene data show CDR1 as ENHRY and CDR2 as SYGVKD. Between the trimmed V and J ends, which lost 6 bases and 8 bases, there was a span of 10 bases. The CDR3 sequence is 12 residues long. CDR3 in amino acids: CAIRGTVEKLFF. DNA of the CDR3: TGTGCCATCAGAGGCACAGTCGAAAAACTGTTTTTT.

V gene TRBV11-2 combines with J gene TRBJ1-1; D is unclear. The CDR3 is made up of 14 amino acids. The V and J ends lost 0 bases and 2 bases respectively, with 7 bases between them. Germline-derived CDR1 and CDR2 are SGHAT and FQNNGV. DNA for the CDR3: TGTGCCAGCAGCTTAGATCAAATAAACACTGAAGCTTTCTTT. Encoded protein: CASSLDQINTEAFF.

The chain combines TRBV7-3 with TRBJ1-1; D not certain. The germline V gene has CDR1 SGHTA and CDR2 FQGTGA. The CDR3 spans 14 residues. The germline V and J ends were trimmed by 3 bases and 1 base, with 9 bases remaining between them. DNA of the CDR3: TGTGCCAGCAGCTTGATGAATCAGAACACTGAAGCTTTCTTT. This codes for CASSLMNQNTEAFF.

This chain connects TRBV4-3 to TRBJ2-7, with D possibly TRBD2 on 6 matching bases. Germline CDR1 LGHNA, CDR2 YSLEER. V lost 4 bases to trimming and J lost 4 bases, with 14 bases between them. This CDR3 is 14 amino acids long. Written as DNA, the CDR3 is TGCGCCAGCAGCCTCGGGGACTCTAGGTACGAGCAGTACTTC. Translation gives CASSLGDSRYEQYF.

The chain joins TRBV7-6 to TRBJ1-1; D not certain. The CDR3 contains 13 residues. Germline V CDR1 and CDR2: SGHVS, FNYEAQ. The V gene lost 1 base and the J gene lost 2 bases, with 5 bases spanning the gap. The CDR3 bases are TGTGCCAGCAGCTTAGGCAGAAACACTGAAGCTTTCTTT. Amino acid sequence: CASSLGRNTEAFF.

In this sample, this clone turned up once. The chain couples TRBV7-3 to TRBJ2-7; the D gene could be TRBD1 or TRBD2 (5 bases each). Germline V lookup: CDR1 SGHTA, CDR2 FQGTGA. V dropped 3 bases and J dropped 6 bases, with 15 bases sitting between them. The CDR3 is made up of 14 amino acids. This CDR3 is CASSLRGMASEQYF. The CDR3 DNA reads TGTGCCAGCAGCTTGAGGGGCATGGCCTCCGAGCAGTACTTC.

The J gene is TRBJ1-1, the V gene TRBV29-1, with D possibly TRBD1 on 5 matching bases. Germline V gives CDR1 SQVTM, CDR2 ANQGSEA. The CDR3 has 12 amino acids. V gave up 6 bases and J gave up 1 base, with 9 bases separating them. As DNA, the CDR3 is TGCAGCGTGTCCAGGGAGAACACTGAAGCTTTCTTT. Amino acid sequence: CSVSRENTEAFF.

This clone was detected once. V and J are TRBV7-2 and TRBJ1-2, with D perhaps TRBD1 (5 bases). This CDR3 is 15 amino acids long. Trimming took off 0 bases at V and 6 bases at J, with 14 bases between the two ends. Per the germline V gene, CDR1 is SGHTA and CDR2 is FQGNSA. As DNA, the CDR3 is TGTGCCAGCAGCTTAGCGAAAGGGGCTGGGCATGGCTACACCTTC. Translated, it gives CASSLAKGAGHGYTF.

In DNA form, the CDR3 reads TGTGCCAGCAGCTCCCGACAGAGCGCTAATGAAAAACTGTTTTTT. This translates into CASSSRQSANEKLFF. The rearrangement joins TRBV7-9 to TRBJ1-4; D is possibly TRBD1 (5 bases). Germline-derived CDR1 and CDR2 are SEHNR and FQNEAQ (reference sequence). The CDR3 consists of 15 residues. Trimming cost V 4 bases and J 3 bases, with 12 bases left between them.

In nucleotides, the CDR3 is TGTGCCAGTACCCTCGCGGGGACAGCAAACACTGAAGCTTTCTTT. It codes for CASTLAGTANTEAFF. The chain uses TRBV6-5 and TRBJ1-1, with 7 bases fitting TRBD1. CDR1 and CDR2 (germline): MNHEY, SVGAGI. The CDR3 sequence is 15 residues long. J was trimmed by 2 bases and V by 9 bases; bases with no gene match: 12.